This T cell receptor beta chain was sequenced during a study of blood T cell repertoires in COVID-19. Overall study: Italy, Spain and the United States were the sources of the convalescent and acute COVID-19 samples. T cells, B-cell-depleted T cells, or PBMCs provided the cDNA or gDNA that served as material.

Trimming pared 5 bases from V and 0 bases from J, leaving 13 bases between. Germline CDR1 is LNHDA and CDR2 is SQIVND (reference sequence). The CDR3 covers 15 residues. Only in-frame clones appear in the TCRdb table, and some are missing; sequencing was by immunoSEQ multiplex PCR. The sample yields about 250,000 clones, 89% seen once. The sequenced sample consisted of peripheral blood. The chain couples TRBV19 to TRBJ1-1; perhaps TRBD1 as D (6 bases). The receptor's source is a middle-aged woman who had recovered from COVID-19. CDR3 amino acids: CASSPGQKMNTEAFF. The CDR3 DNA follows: TGTGCCAGTAGTCCCGGACAGAAAATGAACACTGAAGCTTTCTTT.